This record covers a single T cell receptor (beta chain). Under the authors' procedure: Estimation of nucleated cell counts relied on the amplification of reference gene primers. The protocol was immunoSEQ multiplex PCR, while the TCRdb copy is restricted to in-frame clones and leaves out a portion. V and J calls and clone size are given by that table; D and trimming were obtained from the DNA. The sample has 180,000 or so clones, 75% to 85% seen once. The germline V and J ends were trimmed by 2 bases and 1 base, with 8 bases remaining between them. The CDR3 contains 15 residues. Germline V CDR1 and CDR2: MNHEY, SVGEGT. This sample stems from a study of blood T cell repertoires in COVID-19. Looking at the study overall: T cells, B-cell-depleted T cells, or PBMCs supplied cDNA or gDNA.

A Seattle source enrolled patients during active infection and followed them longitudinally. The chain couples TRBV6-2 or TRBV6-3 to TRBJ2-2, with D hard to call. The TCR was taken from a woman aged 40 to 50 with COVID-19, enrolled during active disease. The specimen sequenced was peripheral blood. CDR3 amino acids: CASSYDGRNTGELFF. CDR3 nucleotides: TGTGCCAGCAGTTACGATGGCAGGAACACCGGGGAGCTGTTTTTT.